The 3 T cell receptor beta chains below all came from one sample that was sequenced in a study of blood T cell repertoires in COVID-19. Repertoires were generated with immunoSEQ multiplex PCR, while TCRdb's copy carries only in-frame clones and drops some. The sample carries more than 110,000 clones, around three quarters recorded once. The sequenced material came from peripheral blood. The origin of the receptors is a man in his sixties with acute or convalescent COVID-19.

This clone has only one observation. The CDR3 reads CASDPGLTGAGELFF. As DNA, the CDR3 is TGCGCCAGCGACCCGGGACTAACAGGCGCCGGGGAGCTGTTTTTT. The V gene is TRBV5-1, the J gene TRBJ2-2, with 7 bases aligning to TRBD2. Germline lookup yields CDR1 SGHRS and CDR2 YFSETQ. Trimming at V came to 7 bases and at J to 6 bases, leaving 12 bases not matched to a gene. The CDR3 contains 15 residues.

This sequence joins TRBV2 and TRBJ2-3, with TRBD2 matching 7 bases. V trimming: 6 bases; J trimming: 0 bases; junction bases outside the gene matches: 3. Germline V gives CDR1 SNHLY, CDR2 FYNNEI. The CDR3 has 14 amino acids. The CDR3 here is CASRGLTSTDTQYF. Written as DNA, the CDR3 is TGTGCCAGCAGGGGACTAACTAGCACAGATACGCAGTATTTT.

The chain joins TRBV6-5 to TRBJ2-7; 9 nucleotides align to TRBD2. CDR1 MNHEY and CDR2 SVGAGI come from the germline V gene. The CDR3 length is 15 residues. V was clipped by 6 bases and J by 3 bases; unmatched bases: 9. The CDR3 region has the DNA TGTGCCAGCAGGGCAAGTAGCGGGAGCTTCTACGAGCAGTACTTC. It encodes CASRASSGSFYEQYF.